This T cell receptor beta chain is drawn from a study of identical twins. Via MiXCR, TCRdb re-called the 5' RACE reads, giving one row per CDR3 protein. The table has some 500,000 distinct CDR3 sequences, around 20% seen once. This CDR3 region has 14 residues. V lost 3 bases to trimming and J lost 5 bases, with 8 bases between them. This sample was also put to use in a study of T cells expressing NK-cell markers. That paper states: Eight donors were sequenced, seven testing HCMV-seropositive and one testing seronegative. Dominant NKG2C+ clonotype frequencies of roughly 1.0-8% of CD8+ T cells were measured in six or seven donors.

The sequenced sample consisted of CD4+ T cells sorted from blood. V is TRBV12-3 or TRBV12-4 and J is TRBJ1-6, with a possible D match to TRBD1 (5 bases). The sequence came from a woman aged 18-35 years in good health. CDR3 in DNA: TGTGCCAGCAGTTTGGTGGGGGATAATTCACCCCTCCACTTT. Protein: CASSLVGDNSPLHF.